These 27 T cell receptor beta chains originate from one sample sequenced in a study of monozygotic twins with inflammatory bowel disease. Reanalyzing the 5' RACE reads, TCRdb keeps one entry per CDR3 protein, without DNA. The table lists some 400,000 distinct CDR3 sequences, with about 2.3% in the top ten. The source material was blood. All receptors come from a human donor with ulcerative colitis or Crohn's disease, or a healthy co-twin of an affected twin (not recorded which).

The chain has TRBV7-2 and TRBJ2-1; the D call of TRBD1 rests on TCRdb alone, since no DNA is present to check it. The CDR3 totals 15 residues. The germline CDR1 and CDR2 sequences are SGHTA and FQGNSA. The CDR3 spells CASSPGWGSYNEQFF.

This chain links TRBV7-2 with TRBJ2-2; the D call of TRBD1 rests on TCRdb alone, since no DNA is present to check it. Per the germline V gene, CDR1 is SGHTA and CDR2 is FQGNSA. The CDR3 consists of 15 residues. CDR3 in amino acids: CASTLAPLDTGELFF. The variable domain in full, with the rest retrieved from reference TRBV7-2 and TRBJ2-2, is GAGVSQSPSNKVTEKGKDVELRCDPISGHTALYWYRQSLGQGLEFLIYFQGNSAPDKSGLPSDRFSAERTGGSVSTLTIQRTQQEDSAVYLCASTLAPLDTGELFFGEGSRLTVL.

The chain joins TRBV5-1 to TRBJ2-3; the TCRdb D gene call, TRBD2, has no DNA to confirm it. This CDR3 is built from 17 residues. Germline CDR1 is SGHRS and CDR2 is YFSETQ. The CDR3 sequence is CASSRAGLGGPADTQYF.

The chain carries TRBV7-2 and TRBJ1-4; the TCRdb D gene call, TRBD1, has no DNA to confirm it. The CDR3 sequence is 15 residues long. CDR1 is SGHTA, CDR2 FQGNSA, per germline. The CDR3 sequence: CASSFNRQINEKLFF.

The chain combines TRBV18 with TRBJ2-1; the TRBD1 assignment by TCRdb is unverifiable without DNA. CDR3 length: 15 residues. From germline, CDR1 is KGHSH and CDR2 LQKENI. CDR3 sequence reads: CASSPYRERGSEQFF.

The chain uses TRBV12-3 or TRBV12-4 and TRBJ2-2. The CDR3 consists of 15 residues. The CDR3 loop reads CASRKDPGNTGELFF.

The rearrangement links TRBV10-3 to TRBJ1-3; the TRBD1 assignment by TCRdb is unverifiable without DNA. Germline CDR1 is ENHRY and CDR2 is SYGVKD. The CDR3 is made up of 17 amino acids. The CDR3 reads CAISNSPGQGSGNTIYF.

The chain employs TRBV18 and TRBJ2-2; without DNA, the TCRdb call of TRBD1 cannot be checked. Germline V CDR1 and CDR2: KGHSH, LQKENI. This CDR3 is 17 amino acids long. CDR3 in amino acids: CASSPPNRQSHTGELFF.

J is TRBJ2-5 and V is TRBV28; TCRdb names TRBD2, which stays unverified in the absence of DNA. The CDR3 has 15 residues. Germline V gene lookup returns CDR1 MDHEN and CDR2 SYDVKM. The chain's CDR3 is CASRRGGYEGETQYF.

The V gene is TRBV13, the J gene TRBJ1-3; the TCRdb call, TRBD1, lacks DNA for checking. Germline V gene lookup returns CDR1 PRHDT and CDR2 FYEKMQ (reference sequence). The CDR3 spans 15 residues. The CDR3 spells CASRIAGVAGNTIYF. The variable domain in full, completed from reference TRBV13 and TRBJ1-3, reads AAGVIQSPRHLIKEKRETATLKCYPIPRHDTVYWYQQGPGQDPQFLISFYEKMQSDKGSIPDRFSAQQFSDYHSELNMSSLELGDSALYFCASRIAGVAGNTIYFGEGSWLTVV.

This chain joins TRBV7-9 and TRBJ2-1. Per germline, CDR1 SEHNR and CDR2 FQNEAQ (reference sequence). This CDR3 region has 15 residues. CDR3 sequence: CASRPSGRAYNEQFF.

The chain has TRBV5-1 and TRBJ2-5; TCRdb names TRBD2, which stays unverified in the absence of DNA. This CDR3 comprises 16 residues. From germline, CDR1 is SGHRS and CDR2 YFSETQ. Here the CDR3 reads CASSLALRGGRETQYF.

The chain joins TRBV12-3 or TRBV12-4 to TRBJ1-5. CDR3 length: 15 amino acids. CDR3 protein: CASSSGSGSNQPQHF.

The chain employs TRBV7-3 and TRBJ2-1; TCRdb's D gene call, TRBD2, goes unchecked for lack of DNA. The CDR3 length is 18 residues. Germline CDR1 SGHTA, CDR2 FQGTGA. The CDR3 here is CASSLTPQTSGGRNEQFF. The whole variable domain, filled in from reference TRBV7-3 and TRBJ2-1, reads GAGVSQTPSNKVTEKGKYVELRCDPISGHTALYWYRQSLGQGPEFLIYFQGTGAADDSGLPNDRFFAVRPEGSVSTLKIQRTERGDSAVYLCASSLTPQTSGGRNEQFFGPGTRLTVL.

The V gene is TRBV5-1, the J gene TRBJ2-1. Germline V CDR1 and CDR2: SGHRS, YFSETQ. The CDR3 is 13 residues long. CDR3 region: CASSFQVYNEQFF.

The chain recombines TRBV29-1 with TRBJ2-1; the D call from TCRdb, TRBD1, cannot be confirmed without DNA. The CDR3 length is 13 residues. Germline assignment: CDR1 SQVTM and CDR2 ANQGSEA. The CDR3: CSGQGQGLSEQFF.

The chain recombines TRBV28 with TRBJ1-3. The CDR3 is 14 residues long. Germline lookup yields CDR1 MDHEN and CDR2 SYDVKM. The CDR3 loop is CASSPSPSGNTIYF.

The J gene is TRBJ2-3, the V gene TRBV5-1; the TRBD1 assignment by TCRdb is unverifiable without DNA. The CDR3 is 16 residues long. Germline assignment: CDR1 SGHRS and CDR2 YFSETQ. CDR3 residues: CASSLGAGAATDTQYF.

J is TRBJ1-4 and V is TRBV7-9. This CDR3 has 13 amino acids. Per germline, CDR1 SEHNR and CDR2 FQNEAQ (reference sequence). This CDR3 reads CASSPQAHEKLFF.

This chain joins TRBV5-1 and TRBJ2-2; TCRdb returns TRBD2, unconfirmable since there is no DNA. The germline V gene encodes CDR1 SGHRS and CDR2 YFSETQ. The CDR3 sequence is 15 residues long. The CDR3 sequence is CASSGLAGVTGELFF.

The chain combines TRBV12-3 or TRBV12-4 with TRBJ1-5; TCRdb lists TRBD1, though no DNA is available to test this call. This CDR3 is 14 amino acids long. The CDR3 here is CASSFPGDNQPQHF.

The chain carries TRBV5-1 and TRBJ2-2; TCRdb lists TRBD2, though no DNA is available to test this call. The V gene's germline CDR1 is SGHRS and CDR2 YFSETQ. This CDR3 has 16 residues. The CDR3 region is CASSPVIAGDTGELFF.

V gene TRBV12-3 or TRBV12-4 combines with J gene TRBJ2-7; absent DNA, TCRdb's TRBD1 call cannot be checked. The CDR3 consists of 18 residues. The CDR3: CASSAWTGGRRVSYEQYF.

This sequence joins TRBV7-9 and TRBJ1-1. The CDR3 is 12 residues long. The V gene's germline CDR1 is SEHNR and CDR2 FQNEAQ (reference sequence). The CDR3 protein is CASSLPHTEAFF.

This chain uses TRBV5-1 with TRBJ1-5; without DNA, the TCRdb call of TRBD1 cannot be checked. Germline lookup yields CDR1 SGHRS and CDR2 YFSETQ. The CDR3 sequence is 20 residues long. The CDR3 protein is CASSWDSSTASIGSNQPQHF.

The chain couples TRBV29-1 to TRBJ2-3; TCRdb lists TRBD1, though no DNA is available to test this call. CDR3 length: 14 residues. CDR1 is SQVTM, CDR2 ANQGSEA, per germline. The chain's CDR3 is CSVEAETDTDTQYF.

The chain joins TRBV7-2 to TRBJ1-1; TCRdb picks TRBD1, but there is no DNA to check that call. CDR3 length: 16 amino acids. Germline V gene lookup returns CDR1 SGHTA and CDR2 FQGNSA. The CDR3 loop is CASTRTGGGMNTEAFF.